This T cell receptor (beta chain) was captured in a study of metastatic and nonmetastatic thyroid tumors (dated by TCRdb to about 2020). Regarding the complete study: The researchers compared repertoires between peripheral blood samples and tumor or nodule tissue samples from patients with malignant or benign thyroid disease.

The method was PCR. Instrument used: Illumina HiSeq 4000. High-throughput sequencing was used to profile the TCR beta-chain CDR3 region of every patient. The published analysis was carried out like this. A classifier to discriminate distant-metastatic papillary thyroid cancer patients was built from CDR3 differences across clinicopathological groups. Repertoire diversity was assessed with the Shannon index, and tumor-blood repertoire similarity with the Morisita-Horn index. TCRdb's own reprocessing of the public reads used fastp at Q25 and MiXCR and kept productive beta chains. It is TCRdb's table, rather than the study itself, that gives the V and J calls and clone size. In this sample the table shows approximately 31,000 clones, 25% to 35% of which occur a single time. About 32% of the sample rests with the top ten. On the study overall, not on this receptor specifically: In both blood and tumor samples, TCR beta diversity was reported to be significantly higher in malignant tumors than in benign nodules.

Note on this clone: The antigen it recognizes is unknown. There are no base qualities to consult, and no much larger clone falls within one base.

Via the germline V gene (reference sequence), CDR1 is DFQATT and CDR2 SNEGSKA. The CDR3 spans 10 residues, from the cysteine through the phenylalanine. The kept DNA is CDR3 alone, 30 bases in frame from the first base. V lost 5 bases and J lost 5 bases; the stretch between them is 7 bases long. No patient had received any treatment before thyroid surgery. The study retrospectively analysed patient clinical samples collected from the early 2010s to the late 2010s using T-cell receptor beta sequencing. The V gene is TRBV20-1 and the J gene is TRBJ2-7, with no confident D gene call. The clonotype was recovered from a female donor with papillary thyroid cancer or a benign thyroid nodule (not recorded which). Some clones in this sample may be carry-over from other donors' samples. What was sequenced was blood. The CDR3: CSASSNEQYF. The DNA reads TGCAGTGCTTCCAGCAACGAGCAGTACTTC.